This TCR beta chain was identified during a study of OX40 agonist ivuxolimab in advanced cancers. Germline values: CDR1 SGHRS, CDR2 YFSETQ. CDR3 length equals 17 residues. V was clipped by 0 bases and J by 0 bases, with 13 bases between them. Sequencing was performed with immunoSEQ multiplex PCR; in TCRdb, only in-frame clones are kept and a portion is missing. The sample lists approximately 70,000 clones; more than 80% were seen once. The TCR was taken from an adult with an advanced solid tumor such as melanoma, head and neck, liver or kidney cancer. This sequence joins TRBV5-1 and TRBJ1-3, with D perhaps TRBD1 (5 bases). This sample comprised CD4+ or CD8+ T cells sorted from blood, obtained in a trial of the OX40 agonist ivuxolimab. The DNA for the CDR3 is TGCGCCAGCAGCTTGGGGGGCAGCCTAAGCTCTGGAAACACCATATATTTT. Translating it yields CASSLGGSLSSGNTIYF.